The clone carrying this T cell receptor beta chain has just one count. Its antigen is not identified. This record belongs to a study of Ad26.COV2.S vaccination and SARS-CoV-2 variants. Study results and caveats: Possible underestimation of total T cell responses by the TCR breadth and depth analyses was noted.

Treatment: roughly 18 received Ad26.COV2.S at low or high dose, single or two shots; 5 received placebo; per-sample allocation not given. Day 63 after the first injection of vaccine or placebo was the sampling time. A Boston donor was an adult aged 18-55 years. The germline gives CDR1 SGHRS, CDR2 YFSETQ. The CDR3 runs to 16 residues. V gave up 3 bases and J gave up 4 bases, with 18 bases separating them. Assay: immunoSEQ multiplex PCR; the TCRdb copy retains only in-frame clones and omits some. The table records 200,000 to 250,000 clones, roughly 90% of them present only once. This clonotype originated in a person between 18 and 60 years old who received the Ad26.COV2.S COVID-19 vaccine or a placebo. This chain connects TRBV5-1 to TRBJ2-3, with D perhaps being TRBD1 or TRBD2 (5 bases each). Material: peripheral blood, obtained in a trial of Ad26.COV2.S vaccine versus placebo. In DNA form, the CDR3 reads TGCGCCAGCAGCTCCCGCCTGGGGGTTCAAGCAGATACGCAGTATTTT. Its protein product is CASSSRLGVQADTQYF. Supplemented by reference TRBV5-1 and TRBJ2-3, the full variable domain reads KAGVTQTPRYLIKTRGQQVTLSCSPISGHRSVSWYQQTPGQGLQFLFEYFSETQRNKGNFPGRFSGRQFSNSRSEMNVSTLELGDSALYLCASSSRLGVQADTQYFGPGTRLTVL.